The subject of this entry is one T cell receptor beta chain. This clonotype has at least ten counts. The antigen it recognizes is unknown. No qualities accompany the bases; no much larger clone lies one base away. The data derive from a study of Graves' ophthalmopathy and Graves' hyperthyroidism (dated by TCRdb to the late 2010s). A note on the overall study: Hyperthyroidism was considered stable if no progression to ophthalmopathy occurred within 18 months of follow-up. The study used signatures of the TCR beta repertoire to tell Graves' ophthalmopathy apart from Graves' hyperthyroidism and to predict which patients would progress to ophthalmopathy. In total, 135 blood samples were TCR-sequenced: under 45 ophthalmopathy, approximately 80 hyperthyroidism and roughly 17 hyperthyroidism-to-ophthalmopathy patients. A discovery set of 100 patients (about 45 ophthalmopathy, about 58 stable hyperthyroidism) was enrolled to explore V-J signatures distinguishing ophthalmopathy from hyperthyroidism. For independent validation, a separate cohort was made up of 18 hyperthyroidism patients plus 17 patients who later progressed from hyperthyroidism to ophthalmopathy. In a handful of hyperthyroidism patients, the T-cell repertoire of thyroid tissue was compared with the T-cell repertoire of blood. Once sampling was done, hyperthyroidism patients were given methimazole at a starting dose of 30 mg daily, while ophthalmopathy patients were given high-dose intravenous methylprednisolone. The full study reports these points: No statistical method was used to set the sample size in advance, and the investigators knew which group each participant was assigned to. In validation, the model predicted ophthalmopathy progression with 70.59% sensitivity and about 73% specificity; roughly eleven predicted patients were CT-confirmed with GO in a median of approximately six months. Most expanded thyroid clonotypes with a frequency above 0.001 also appeared in blood, which suggests that blood repertoires may reflect the immune response in the thyroid. In cross-validation, the 13-signature model distinguished ophthalmopathy from stable hyperthyroidism with approximately 85% sensitivity and about 84% specificity, and in the test set the corresponding values were roughly 80% and 76%.

CDR1 and CDR2 are read off the germline V gene as SGHRS and YFSETQ. Its CDR3 holds 15 amino acids, cysteine through phenylalanine. The only DNA kept is the CDR3, 45 bases in frame from the first base. Trimming accounts for 0 bases at V and 3 bases at J, while the number of junction bases matched to no gene is 4. TCR beta CDR3 regions were amplified from RNA transcripts for repertoire sequencing. The first round of RT-PCR was done with HTBI primers and the Qiagen OneStep RT-PCR kit, and was followed by a second round of multiplex PCR, then size selection and purification. Sequencing of the libraries was carried out on an Illumina HiSeq2000 in paired-end mode with 100 bp reads. In the authors' own workflow: SOAPnuke was used to process the reads, throwing out any read that had adapters, had uncalled bases, had a mean Phred below 15, or lacked an exact constant-primer or identifier match. COPE v1.2.5 was used to merge high-quality paired reads. Each unique nucleotide sequence was treated as a clonotype, and MiTCR v1.1 was used to align the clonotypes to the IMGT TRB V, D and J references. The analysis was limited to V-J combinations with a frequency above 0.0001, which together covered 99.2% of repertoires. For each V-J combination, a TCR clonal expansion and chaos score was defined as F50 clonal expansion divided by the chaos observed in the TCRdist matrix. Welch's t-statistics and random forest were used to reduce the features to approximately 13 V-J combinations, which were then used as input to a naive Bayes classifier. The Morisita-Horn index was used to measure how similar the thyroid and blood repertoires were. Starting from the raw public reads, TCRdb applied fastp trimming at Q25, assembled clones with MiXCR and retained in-frame beta chains. Entries are consolidated by CDR3 protein sequence, retaining the most common genes and DNA. The V and J calls follow TCRdb's processing rather than the paper's. A total of over a million distinct CDR3 sequences appear in this sample, 35% to 45% of them only once. The ten biggest clones cover 11% of the sample.

The hyperthyroidism patients were 18 to 65 years old and newly diagnosed, with a disease duration of less than 2 months. Patients with other autoimmune diseases, uncontrolled infections, pregnancy or lactation were excluded. Diagnosis relied on clinical symptoms, serum thyroxine, TRAb, thyroid ultrasound and orbital computed tomography. Total RNA was extracted using Trizol reagent, and RNA quality was checked on an Agilent 2100 Bioanalyzer. The sequence derives from an adult man with Graves' hyperthyroidism. Sequenced sample: peripheral blood or thyroid tissue (not recorded which). The chain is assembled from TRBV5-1 and TRBJ2-7; 9 of the junction bases match TRBD2. The nucleotide sequence is TGCGCCAGCAGCTTGGAAGTGACTAGCGGCTACGAGCAGTACTTC. It translates to CASSLEVTSGYEQYF.